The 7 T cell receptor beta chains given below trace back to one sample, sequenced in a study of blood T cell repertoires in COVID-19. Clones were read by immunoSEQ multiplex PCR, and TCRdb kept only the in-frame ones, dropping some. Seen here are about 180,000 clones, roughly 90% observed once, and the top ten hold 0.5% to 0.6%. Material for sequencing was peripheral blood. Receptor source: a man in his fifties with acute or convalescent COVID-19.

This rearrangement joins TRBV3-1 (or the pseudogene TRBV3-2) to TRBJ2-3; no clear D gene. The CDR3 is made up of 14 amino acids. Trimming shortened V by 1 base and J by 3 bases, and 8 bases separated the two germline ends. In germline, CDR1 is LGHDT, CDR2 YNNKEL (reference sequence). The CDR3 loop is CASSQAPSTDTQYF. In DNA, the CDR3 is TGTGCCAGCAGCCAAGCCCCTTCGACAGATACGCAGTATTTT.

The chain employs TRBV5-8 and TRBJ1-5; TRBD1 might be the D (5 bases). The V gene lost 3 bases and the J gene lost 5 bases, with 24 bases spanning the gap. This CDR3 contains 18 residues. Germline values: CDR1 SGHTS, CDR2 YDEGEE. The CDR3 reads CASSSAPWMEGFYQPQHF. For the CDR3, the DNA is TGTGCCAGCAGCTCTGCCCCCTGGATGGAGGGGTTCTATCAGCCCCAGCATTTT.

The chain's CDR3 is CAISSQGADTEAFF. The CDR3 DNA is TGTGCCATCAGCTCACAGGGGGCGGACACTGAAGCTTTCTTT. The chain carries TRBV10-3 and TRBJ1-1; 9 bases are shared with TRBD1. Germline V CDR1 and CDR2: ENHRY, SYGVKD. The J segment lost 3 bases and the V segment lost 6 bases, leaving 5 bases of the junction unmatched. CDR3 length: 14 amino acids.

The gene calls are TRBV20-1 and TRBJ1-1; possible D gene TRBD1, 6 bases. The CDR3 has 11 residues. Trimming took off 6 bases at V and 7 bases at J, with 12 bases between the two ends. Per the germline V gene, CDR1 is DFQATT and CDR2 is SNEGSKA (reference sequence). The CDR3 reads CSAPDRNEAFF. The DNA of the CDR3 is TGCAGTGCCCCAGACAGGAATGAAGCTTTCTTT.

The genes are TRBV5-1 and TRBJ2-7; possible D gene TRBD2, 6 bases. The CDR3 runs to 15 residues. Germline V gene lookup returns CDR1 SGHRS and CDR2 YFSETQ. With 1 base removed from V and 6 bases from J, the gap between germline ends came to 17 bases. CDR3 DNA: TGCGCCAGCAGCTTGTCAGCGGGCAGAGTTCGCGAGCAGTACTTC. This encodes CASSLSAGRVREQYF. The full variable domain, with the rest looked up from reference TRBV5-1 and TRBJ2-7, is KAGVTQTPRYLIKTRGQQVTLSCSPISGHRSVSWYQQTPGQGLQFLFEYFSETQRNKGNFPGRFSGRQFSNSRSEMNVSTLELGDSALYLCASSLSAGRVREQYFGPGTRLTVT.

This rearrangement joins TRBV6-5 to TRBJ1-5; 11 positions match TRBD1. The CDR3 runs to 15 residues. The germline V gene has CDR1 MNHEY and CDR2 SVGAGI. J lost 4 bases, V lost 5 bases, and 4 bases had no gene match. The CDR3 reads CASSTGQGANQPQHF. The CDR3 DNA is TGTGCCAGCAGTACCGGACAGGGGGCAAATCAGCCCCAGCATTTT.

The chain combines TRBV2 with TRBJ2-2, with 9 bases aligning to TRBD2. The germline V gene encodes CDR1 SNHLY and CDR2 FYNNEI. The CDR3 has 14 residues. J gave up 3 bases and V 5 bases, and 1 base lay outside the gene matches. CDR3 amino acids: CASSPSGDTGELFF. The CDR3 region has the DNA TGTGCCAGCAGTCCTAGCGGGGACACCGGGGAGCTGTTTTTT.